This T cell receptor beta chain was sequenced during a study of siplizumab effects on memory and regulatory T cells (dated by TCRdb to the late 2010s). Looking at the study overall: The study examined how the anti-CD2 antibody siplizumab affects alloreactive T-cell subsets in allogeneic mixed lymphocyte reactions built from human PBMCs.

Inclusive of the bounding cysteine and phenylalanine, the CDR3 is 13 residues long. Kept here is only the CDR3 DNA, which spans 39 bases and is read in frame from base 1. Trimming at the junction amounts to 2 bases on V and 6 bases on J, and the germline ends lie 9 bases apart. Sequences SNHLY (CDR1) and FYNNEI (CDR2) are obtained from the germline V gene. Sorted unstimulated T cells and proliferating T cells recovered from mixed lymphocyte reactions were subjected to TCRbeta CDR3 sequencing. Fresh whole blood from about 10 HLA-typed healthy donors served as the source for isolating PBMCs. To map where alloreactive clones came from, unstimulated CD4+ non-regulatory T cells were FACS-sorted. Library preparation employed the immunoSEQ multiplex PCR assay. The deep sequencing platform assayed about 90,000 TCR templates per sample. Genomic DNA extracted from sorted T cells was used for TCRbeta CDR3 sequencing. In the authors' own workflow: Clonal analysis of TCRbeta CDR3 data was done in the R programming language. Alloreactive CD4+ and CD8+ clones were defined by comparing unstimulated samples with post-reaction CFSE-low samples. Regulatory or non-regulatory origin of alloreactive CD4+ clones was assigned by matching sequences to the sorted unstimulated Treg and non-Treg repertoires. TCRdb's version of the immuneACCESS table is confined to in-frame rearrangements and falls short of the full clone set. An unresolved V gene accounts for under half of the shortfall where checked; the remainder is of unknown origin. V, J and clone size were drawn from that table, and D and trimming were deduced from the DNA. Within this sample are some 96,000 clones, with approximately 94% of them counted one time only. The ten largest clonotypes hold 1% to 1.5% of the sample.

On this clone: Its antigen is unknown. No per-base quality is available; no much larger clone lies one base away.

The study at large found these results: Of the alloreactive CD4+ clones that could be mapped, the Treg-derived share averaged about 63% with siplizumab compared with 25% to 30% in control reactions. About 75-97% of proliferating CD4+ or CD8+ clones could not be given a naive or memory phenotype. Compared with memory T cells, unstimulated naive T cells appeared more diverse, and naive cells seemed to make a substantial contribution to the alloresponse. The cumulative frequency of alloreactive sequences that could be traced back to unstimulated CD4+ memory T cells was significantly reduced by siplizumab. Sequences below about 10^-5 frequency were poorly captured, so only a minor fraction of alloreactive clones could be mapped to unstimulated subsets. Whether proliferating Tregs from siplizumab cultures were suppressive was not functionally confirmed.

Here the chain combines TRBV2 and TRBJ2-3; 6 matching bases give a weak D call of TRBD2. Sequences were obtained from non-Treg CD4+ T cells sorted from blood. The cell subset or site label here, explained by the study, means: FACS-sorted unstimulated CD4+ non-regulatory T cells. The source is a human donor in good health. Here the CDR3 is given as CASSETSPDTQYF. The DNA reads as follows: TGTGCCAGCAGTGAAACTAGCCCCGATACGCAGTATTTT.